Shown below are 8 T cell receptor beta chains from a single sample sequenced in a study of control samples from healthy donors and cancer patients. Repertoires were generated with immunoSEQ multiplex PCR, while TCRdb's copy carries only in-frame clones and drops some. The sample contains some 120,000 clones, around nine tenths of which appear only once. The sample comprised blood. These receptors originate from a woman in her seventies in good health.

The CDR3 coding sequence is TGTGCCAGCAGTCTAACAGGGTTAGCTAACTATGGCTACACCTTC. Its protein product is CASSLTGLANYGYTF. V is TRBV6-5 and J is TRBJ1-2; tentative D call: TRBD1 (6 bases). Germline CDR1 reads MNHEY; CDR2 reads SVGAGI. The length of the CDR3 is 15 residues. V lost 5 bases and J lost 0, with 13 bases in between.

The chain couples TRBV11-2 to TRBJ2-1, with a tentative D call TRBD2 (5 bases). The germline V gene encodes CDR1 SGHAT and CDR2 FQNNGV. Trimming pared 5 bases from V and 7 bases from J, leaving 15 bases between. The CDR3 totals 14 residues. CDR3 in amino acids: CASSVGQVANEQFF. CDR3 DNA: TGTGCCAGCAGCGTGGGTCAAGTAGCGAATGAGCAGTTCTTC.

This clone occurred once. CDR3 DNA sequence: TGTGCCAGCAGCCACCTGACAGGGGAGGGCTATGGCTACACCTTC. As protein: CASSHLTGEGYGYTF. The chain couples TRBV3-1 (or the pseudogene TRBV3-2) to TRBJ1-2, with 8 bases fitting TRBD1. V lost 3 bases, J lost 4 bases, and 7 bases stayed unmatched. Germline V lookup: CDR1 LGHDT, CDR2 YNNKEL (reference sequence). The CDR3 is made up of 15 amino acids.

This chain uses TRBV6-2 or TRBV6-3 with TRBJ2-5, with 12 nucleotides matching TRBD2. The CDR3 spans 14 residues. Germline CDR1 is MNHEY and CDR2 is SVGEGT. V dropped 6 bases and J dropped 4; count of bases not matched to a gene: 3. As DNA, the CDR3 is TGTGCCAGCAGCCAGACTAGCGGGGGAGAGACCCAGTACTTC. It yields the protein CASSQTSGGETQYF.

This clone was detected only once. This rearrangement joins TRBV2 to TRBJ1-4; D is uncertain. Germline V gene lookup returns CDR1 SNHLY and CDR2 FYNNEI. The V end lost 6 bases, the J end lost 5 bases, and 10 bases lay between the germline ends. This CDR3 is 13 amino acids long. CDR3 sequence: CASSYRINEKLFF. The CDR3 nucleotides read TGTGCCAGCAGCTATAGGATAAATGAAAAACTGTTTTTT. The full variable domain, in which reference TRBV2 and TRBJ1-4 provide the parts outside the CDR3, is EPEVTQTPSHQVTQMGQEVILRCVPISNHLYFYWYRQILGQKVEFLVSFYNNEISEKSEIFDDQFSVERPDGSNFTLKIRSTKLEDSAMYFCASSYRINEKLFFGSGTQLSVL.

This clone was observed a few times. V and J are TRBV12-3 or TRBV12-4 and TRBJ1-5; D remains ambiguous. The CDR3 is 13 residues long. Trimming took 4 bases from V and 3 from J, leaving 7 bases between them. CDR3 nucleotides: TGTGCCAGCAGTTCGGGGTTCAATCAGCCCCAGCATTTT. As protein: CASSSGFNQPQHF.

This chain links TRBV3-1 (or the pseudogene TRBV3-2) with TRBJ1-5, with a weak D call TRBD1 (6 bases). Per germline, CDR1 LGHDT and CDR2 YNNKEL (reference sequence). The CDR3 length is 12 residues. V lost 5 bases to trimming and J lost 5 bases, with 7 bases between them. CDR3 loop: CASSAGDQPQHF. As DNA, the CDR3 is TGTGCCAGCAGCGCAGGGGATCAGCCCCAGCATTTT.

This clone is a singleton in its sample. The chain carries TRBV24-1 and TRBJ2-1, with 9 bases that match TRBD2. V lost 8 bases, J lost 3 bases, and 4 bases stayed unmatched. The CDR3 runs to 14 residues. Germline CDR1 KGHDR, CDR2 SFDVKD. This chain's CDR3 is CATMGAGGYNEQFF. The CDR3 nucleotides read TGTGCCACCATGGGAGCGGGGGGCTACAATGAGCAGTTCTTC.